The T cell receptor (beta chain) under discussion was sequenced for a study of early T cells in non-severe SARS-CoV-2 infection. At least ten counts were recorded for this clonotype. Germline values: CDR1 SGHNT, CDR2 YENEEA. The CDR3 runs to 16 residues. The J segment lost 2 bases and the V segment lost 5 bases, leaving 9 bases of the junction unmatched. The TCR library protocol attached unique molecular identifiers to the individual cDNA molecules. Each CDR3 protein gets one entry after TCRdb re-called the 5' RACE reads with MiXCR. The data show some 66,000 distinct CDR3 sequences, 13% seen once. This chain uses TRBV11-3 with TRBJ1-2; TRBD1 aligns across 9 bases. The source material was whole blood. The clonotype comes from an adult who was a healthcare worker with PCR-confirmed SARS-CoV-2 infection or an uninfected control (not recorded which). Here the CDR3 reads CASSPDRDRVNYGYTF. Written as DNA, the CDR3 is TGTGCCAGCAGCCCTGACCGGGACAGGGTGAACTATGGCTACACCTTC.